Sequencing of this T cell receptor (beta chain) was carried out in a study of human versus mouse CDR3 diversity and MHC coevolution. The table came from immunoSEQ multiplex PCR; TCRdb's copy has only in-frame clones and leaves some out. The table has tens of thousands of clones, around 93% seen once. The CDR3 spans 13 residues. The germline V gene encodes CDR1 SGHNT and CDR2 YYREEE (reference sequence). Between the trimmed V and J ends, which lost 0 bases and 5 bases, there was a span of 7 bases. This sequence was found in a person between 25 and 75 years old in good health. The sequenced material came from naive CD4+ T cells from blood. The subset is: CD45RO-negative CD62L-positive naive CD4 T cells. The chain carries TRBV5-4 and TRBJ2-3; possible D gene TRBD2, 5 bases. The CDR3 loop is CASSLAREDTQYF. CDR3 in DNA: TGTGCCAGCAGCTTGGCCCGGGAAGATACGCAGTATTTT.